Ten or more counts support the clone carrying this T cell receptor (beta chain). TCRdb independently ran MiXCR on the 5' RACE reads; one entry per CDR3 protein. The repertoire includes over 75,000 distinct CDR3 sequences, just under 9% of them detected once, and 5.1% sits in the top ten. The data are from a study of CD8 T cells in ankylosing spondylitis. V lost 3 bases, J lost 3 bases, and 5 bases stayed unmatched. This CDR3 has 15 amino acids. Germline V gene sequence: CDR1 ENHRY, CDR2 SYGVKD. The sequence was obtained from a male donor with ankylosing spondylitis or in good health (not recorded which). The chain carries TRBV10-3 and TRBJ2-3; TRBD1 matches at 8 bases. Input material: blood, either unsorted or a sorted T cell fraction (not recorded which). This chain's CDR3 is CAISDPGQVTDTQYF. CDR3 sequence (DNA): TGTGCCATCAGTGACCCGGGACAGGTTACAGATACGCAGTATTTT.